One and the same sample provided the 7 T cell receptor beta chains below, sequenced in a study of a mutant IDH1 vaccine in newly diagnosed glioma. These TCRs are of unknown antigen specificity. Libraries were prepared by immunoSEQ multiplex PCR; TCRdb keeps only in-frame clonotypes and omits some of them. The top ten hold around 2.5% of the sample, which has about 43,000 clones, approximately 84% seen once. Time point of the sample: week 23, last vaccination. What each vaccine dose contained was 300 ug of mutant IDH1 20-mer peptide, accompanied by topical imiquimod. The specimen was PBMCs, collected from a glioma patient whose treatment included an IDH1 peptide vaccine. The receptors were gathered from a woman in her late teens or twenties with glioma. Some clones in this sample may be carry-over from other donors' samples.

The chain combines TRBV7-9 with TRBJ2-5, with D perhaps matching TRBD2 (6 bases). The CDR3 contains 14 residues. Germline CDR1 and CDR2: SEHNR and FQNEAQ (reference sequence). V was cut by 2 bases and J by 5 bases, with 12 bases left in between. The CDR3 sequence is CASSLRTGDETQYF. In DNA, the CDR3 is TGTGCCAGCAGCTTACGTACGGGGGATGAGACCCAGTACTTC.

This clone was detected only a few times. The V and J genes are TRBV19 and TRBJ1-3; D call uncertain. With 3 bases removed from V and 0 bases from J, the gap between germline ends came to 9 bases. The CDR3 runs 15 residues. Germline values: CDR1 LNHDA, CDR2 SQIVND (reference sequence). The CDR3 reads CASSIVSSSGNTIYF. Written as DNA, the CDR3 is TGTGCCAGTAGTATCGTCTCGAGCTCTGGAAACACCATATATTTT. Full variable domain (rest looked up from reference TRBV19 and TRBJ1-3): DGGITQSPKYLFRKEGQNVTLSCEQNLNHDAMYWYRQDPGQGLRLIYYSQIVNDFQKGDIAEGYSVSREKKESFPLTVTSAQKNPTAFYLCASSIVSSSGNTIYFGEGSWLTVV.

This clone was picked up one time. J is TRBJ1-3 and V is TRBV7-8; D not resolved. Trimming stripped 5 bases from V and 2 bases from J, with 10 bases between. The CDR3 totals 14 residues. Germline CDR1 is SGHVS and CDR2 is FQNEAQ. In nucleotides, the CDR3 is TGTGCCAGCAGCCTTCCGGGAGCTGGAAACACCATATATTTT. This codes for CASSLPGAGNTIYF.

The chain links TRBV5-6 to TRBJ2-2; no reliable D call. The germline V and J ends were trimmed by 4 bases and 4 bases, with 20 bases remaining between them. Germline CDR1 reads SGHDT; CDR2 reads YYEEEE. This CDR3 has 17 amino acids. The CDR3 DNA is TGTGCCAGCAGCGCTCTCTCGACTTTTCTTACCACCGGGGAGCTGTTTTTT. Protein sequence: CASSALSTFLTTGELFF.

The J gene is TRBJ1-1, the V gene TRBV4-1, with D uncertain. Germline CDR1 and CDR2: MGHRA and YSYEKL. Trimming took off 6 bases at V and 1 base at J, with 12 bases between the two ends. The CDR3 has 14 amino acids. CDR3: CASRADPGNTEAFF. CDR3 DNA: TGCGCCAGCAGAGCGGACCCGGGGAACACTGAAGCTTTCTTT.

The DNA for the CDR3 is TGTGCCAGCAGTCCCTTAGGGGACGAGCAGTACTTC. It codes for CASSPLGDEQYF. The gene calls are TRBV6-1 and TRBJ2-7; D may be TRBD1 (5 bases). CDR1 and CDR2 from the germline V gene are MNHNS and SASEGT. The CDR3 runs to 12 residues. V lost 5 bases and J 5 bases, leaving 10 bases between the germline ends.

The rearrangement links TRBV6-5 to TRBJ2-1, with D uncertain. V lost 0 bases to trimming and J lost 0 bases, with 9 bases between them. The CDR3 runs to 16 residues. Germline CDR1 and CDR2: MNHEY and SVGAGI. In nucleotides, the CDR3 is TGTGCCAGCAGTTACTCGGCGGTTAGCTCCTACAATGAGCAGTTCTTC. Protein sequence: CASSYSAVSSYNEQFF.